This T cell receptor beta chain appears in the sequencing data of a study of blood T cells in healthy people across ages. This CDR3 contains 17 residues. CDR1 is MNHEY, CDR2 SVGEGT, per germline. The V segment lost 4 bases and the J segment 5 bases; nucleotides outside the gene matches: 11. Then a second PCR, running roughly 7 to 11 cycles, was carried out with a sample-barcoded 5' primer and a J-beta primer mix. TCRdb re-analysed the 5' RACE reads in MiXCR, keeping a single row per CDR3 protein. The sample has more than 600,000 distinct CDR3 sequences, approximately 25% seen once. These data were also filed under a second study, of T cells of mothers and their children. Per that study: Thymic selection shapes TCR recombination output similarly in related and unrelated pairs.

The receptor comes from a boy under 18 in good health. Sequencing was carried out using blood. The chain uses TRBV6-2 or TRBV6-3 and TRBJ2-2; 9 bases agree with TRBD1. CDR3 nucleotides: TGTGCCAGCAGTTTAAACCTCAACAGGGGGCTGACCGGGGAGCTGTTTTTT. Protein product: CASSLNLNRGLTGELFF.